The clone carrying this T cell receptor (beta chain) came up a few times. Every bit of the isolated RNA underwent reverse transcription, so sequencing read expressed TCRB transcripts. The table came from immunoSEQ multiplex PCR; TCRdb's copy has only in-frame clones and leaves some out. This table holds about 360,000 clones, 10% to 15% found once. The sample belongs to a study of beta chain features in type 1 diabetes. Germline CDR1 reads ENHRY; CDR2 reads SYGVKD. With 6 bases removed from V and 3 bases from J, the gap between germline ends came to 20 bases. This CDR3 region has 16 residues. By way of CD45RO/CCR7/CD25/CD127/CD95/CD27, the CD4+ regulatory, stem cell-like memory, central memory and naive cells were sorted.

The sequence was collected from a man younger than 35 in good health. The specimen was naive CD4+ T cells from blood. The chain uses TRBV10-3 and TRBJ2-5, with D possibly being TRBD2 (6 bases). CDR3 region: CAISRARDSSKETQYF. DNA for the CDR3: TGTGCCATCAGCCGAGCCCGGGACTCAAGCAAAGAGACCCAGTACTTC.